These 7 T cell receptor beta chains share one sample of origin, sequenced in a study of cytomegalovirus exposure and HLA in healthy donors. Primers included in the PCR were 60 Vbeta and 13 Jbeta primers. TCRdb keeps only in-frame clones here, not all; method: immunoSEQ multiplex PCR. The table lists some 180,000 clones, 75% to 85% of them singletons. Material: PBMCs. These TCRs come from a man between 18 and 29 years old in good health and CMV-seronegative.

This sequence joins TRBV2 and TRBJ1-1, with TRBD1 as a possible D gene (5 bases). The CDR3 length is 13 residues. V gave up 6 bases and J gave up 8 bases, with 16 bases separating them. Looked up from germline, CDR1 is SNHLY and CDR2 is FYNNEI. The CDR3 nucleotides are TGTGCCAGCAGCCGGATAACAACAGGCGAAGCTTTCTTT. Its protein is CASSRITTGEAFF.

The chain carries TRBV27 and TRBJ2-3, with TRBD2 matching over 14 bases. Germline loops: CDR1 MNHEY, CDR2 SMNVEV (reference sequence). The CDR3 runs to 18 residues. Unmatched junction bases numbered 8, after V lost 2 bases and J lost 4 bases. CDR3 in amino acids: CASSLRGTSGRSADTQYF. The CDR3 coding sequence is TGTGCCAGCAGTTTACGTGGGACTAGCGGGAGAAGTGCAGATACGCAGTATTTT.

This clone was counted a few times. The chain combines TRBV19 with TRBJ1-1; unclear D gene. Trimming took 5 bases from V and 4 from J, leaving 11 bases between them. CDR1 and CDR2 (germline): LNHDA, SQIVND (reference sequence). The CDR3 has 13 amino acids. The CDR3 bases are TGTGCCAGTAGTGCGGCTTGGGTCACTGAAGCTTTCTTT. Amino acid sequence: CASSAAWVTEAFF.

The chain is built from TRBV4-1 and TRBJ2-5, with 9 bases aligning to TRBD2. Trimming at V came to 0 bases and at J to 3 bases, leaving 17 bases not matched to a gene. Germline loops: CDR1 MGHRA, CDR2 YSYEKL. This CDR3 is 20 amino acids long. CDR3 sequence reads: CASSQDRVGTSGQLKETQYF. DNA of the CDR3: TGCGCCAGCAGCCAAGATCGGGTGGGAACTAGCGGGCAACTAAAAGAGACCCAGTACTTC.

The J gene is TRBJ1-1, the V gene TRBV18; maybe TRBD1 (5 bases). This CDR3 contains 15 residues. V lost 2 bases to trimming and J lost 12 bases, with 22 bases between them. Germline CDR1 reads KGHSH; CDR2 reads LQKENI. CDR3 amino acids: CASSPSGARTTGTFF. The CDR3 DNA follows: TGTGCCAGCTCACCAAGCGGGGCTAGGACAACGGGAACTTTCTTT.

The J gene is TRBJ2-1, the V gene TRBV7-3, with D perhaps TRBD2 (6 bases). The ends were cut back, 0 bases at V and 6 bases at J, with 12 bases in the middle. Per germline, CDR1 SGHTA and CDR2 FQGTGA. CDR3 length equals 15 residues. The CDR3 sequence is CASSLTGGSVNEQFF. The CDR3, as DNA: TGTGCCAGCAGCTTAACTGGGGGGTCAGTCAATGAGCAGTTCTTC.

The chain has TRBV19 and TRBJ1-2; D is unresolved. The CDR3 spans 14 residues. The V and J ends lost 7 bases and 5 bases respectively, with 17 bases between them. Germline V gives CDR1 LNHDA, CDR2 SQIVND (reference sequence). The CDR3 DNA reads as TGTGCCAGTATATCCTGGGAAGCGGAATATGGCTACACCTTC. As protein: CASISWEAEYGYTF.